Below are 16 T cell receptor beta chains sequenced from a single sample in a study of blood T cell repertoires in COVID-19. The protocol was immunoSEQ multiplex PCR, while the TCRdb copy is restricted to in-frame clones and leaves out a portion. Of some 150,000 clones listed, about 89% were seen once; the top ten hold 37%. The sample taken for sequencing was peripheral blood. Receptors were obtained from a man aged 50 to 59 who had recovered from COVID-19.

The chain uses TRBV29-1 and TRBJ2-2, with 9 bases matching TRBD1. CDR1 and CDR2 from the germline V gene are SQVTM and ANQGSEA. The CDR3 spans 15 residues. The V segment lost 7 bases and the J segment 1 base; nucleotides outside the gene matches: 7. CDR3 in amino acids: CSARDREENTGELFF. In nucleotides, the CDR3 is TGCAGCGCTCGGGACAGGGAGGAGAACACCGGGGAGCTGTTTTTT.

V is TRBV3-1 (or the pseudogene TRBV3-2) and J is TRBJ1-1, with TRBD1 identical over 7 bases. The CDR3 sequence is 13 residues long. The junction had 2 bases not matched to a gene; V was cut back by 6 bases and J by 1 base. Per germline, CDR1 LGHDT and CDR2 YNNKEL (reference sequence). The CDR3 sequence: CASRGTENTEAFF. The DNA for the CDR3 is TGTGCCAGCAGAGGGACAGAGAACACTGAAGCTTTCTTT.

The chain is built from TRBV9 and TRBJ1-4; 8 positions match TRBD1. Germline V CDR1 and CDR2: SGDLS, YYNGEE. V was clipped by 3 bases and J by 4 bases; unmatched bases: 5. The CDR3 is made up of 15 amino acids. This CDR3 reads CASSGTGSGNEKLFF. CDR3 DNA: TGTGCCAGCAGCGGGACAGGGTCGGGTAATGAAAAACTGTTTTTT.

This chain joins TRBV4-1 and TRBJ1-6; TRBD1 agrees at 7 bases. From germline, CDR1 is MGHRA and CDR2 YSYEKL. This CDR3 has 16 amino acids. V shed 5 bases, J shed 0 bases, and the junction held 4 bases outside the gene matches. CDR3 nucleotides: TGCGCCAGCAGCAGGGACAGAGACTCCTATAATTCACCCCTCCACTTT. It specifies CASSRDRDSYNSPLHF.

For the CDR3, the DNA is TGTGCCAGCAGCTTAGTGGGACTAGCGGGGGCAGGAGAGACCCAGTACTTC. It is translated as CASSLVGLAGAGETQYF. V gene TRBV13 combines with J gene TRBJ2-5; 14 bases align to TRBD2. Germline assignment: CDR1 PRHDT and CDR2 FYEKMQ (reference sequence). Trimming at V came to 1 base and at J to 4 bases, leaving 5 bases not matched to a gene. The CDR3 spans 17 residues.

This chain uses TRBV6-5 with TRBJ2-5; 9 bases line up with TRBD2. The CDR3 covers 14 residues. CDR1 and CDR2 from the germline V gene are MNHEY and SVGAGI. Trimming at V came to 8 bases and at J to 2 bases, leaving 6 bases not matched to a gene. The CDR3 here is CASQRGELQETQYF. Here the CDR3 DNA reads TGTGCCAGCCAGCGGGGGGAATTACAAGAGACCCAGTACTTC.

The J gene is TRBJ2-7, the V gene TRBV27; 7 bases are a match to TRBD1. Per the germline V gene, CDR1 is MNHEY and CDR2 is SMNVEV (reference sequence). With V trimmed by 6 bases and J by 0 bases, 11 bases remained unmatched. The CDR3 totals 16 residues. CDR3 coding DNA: TGTGCCAGCAGCGTGACAGGGATAGGAGGCTCCTACGAGCAGTACTTC. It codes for CASSVTGIGGSYEQYF.

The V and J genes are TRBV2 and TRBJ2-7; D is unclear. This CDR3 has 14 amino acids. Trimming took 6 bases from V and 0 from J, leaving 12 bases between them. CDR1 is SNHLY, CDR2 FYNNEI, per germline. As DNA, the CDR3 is TGTGCCAGCAGGATCGGTACGAGCTCCTACGAGCAGTACTTC. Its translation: CASRIGTSSYEQYF.

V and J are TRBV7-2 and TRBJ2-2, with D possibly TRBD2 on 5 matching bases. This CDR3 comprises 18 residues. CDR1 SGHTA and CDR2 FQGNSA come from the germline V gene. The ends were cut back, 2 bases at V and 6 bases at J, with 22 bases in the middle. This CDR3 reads CASSLSLSAGTGSGELFF. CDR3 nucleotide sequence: TGTGCCAGCAGCTTATCTCTAAGCGCGGGTACGGGGTCCGGGGAGCTGTTTTTT.

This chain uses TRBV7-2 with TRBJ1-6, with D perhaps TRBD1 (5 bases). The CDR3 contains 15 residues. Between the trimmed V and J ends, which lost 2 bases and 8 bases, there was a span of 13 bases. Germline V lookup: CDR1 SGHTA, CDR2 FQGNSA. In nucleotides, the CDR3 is TGTGCCAGCAGCTTAACAGGATGGGGGGATTCACCCCTCCACTTT. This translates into CASSLTGWGDSPLHF.

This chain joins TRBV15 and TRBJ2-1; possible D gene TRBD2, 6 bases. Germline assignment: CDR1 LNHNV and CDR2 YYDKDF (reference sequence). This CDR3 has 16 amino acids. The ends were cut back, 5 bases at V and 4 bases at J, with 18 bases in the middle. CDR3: CATSGSRPGDYNEQFF. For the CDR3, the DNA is TGTGCCACCAGCGGGTCCCGGCCGGGGGATTACAATGAGCAGTTCTTC.

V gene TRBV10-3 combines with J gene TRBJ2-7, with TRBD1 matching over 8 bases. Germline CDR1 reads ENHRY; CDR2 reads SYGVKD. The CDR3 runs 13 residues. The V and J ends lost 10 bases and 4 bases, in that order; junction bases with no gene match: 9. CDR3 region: CATGQGIQYEQYF. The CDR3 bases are TGTGCCACCGGACAGGGCATTCAATACGAGCAGTACTTC.

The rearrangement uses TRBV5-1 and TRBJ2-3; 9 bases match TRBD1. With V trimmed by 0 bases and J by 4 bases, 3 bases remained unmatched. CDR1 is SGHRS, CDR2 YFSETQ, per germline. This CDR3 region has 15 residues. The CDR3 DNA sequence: TGCGCCAGCAGCTTGGGGGACAGGGAGTCAGATACGCAGTATTTT. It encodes CASSLGDRESDTQYF. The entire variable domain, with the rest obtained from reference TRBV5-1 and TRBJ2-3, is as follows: KAGVTQTPRYLIKTRGQQVTLSCSPISGHRSVSWYQQTPGQGLQFLFEYFSETQRNKGNFPGRFSGRQFSNSRSEMNVSTLELGDSALYLCASSLGDRESDTQYFGPGTRLTVL.

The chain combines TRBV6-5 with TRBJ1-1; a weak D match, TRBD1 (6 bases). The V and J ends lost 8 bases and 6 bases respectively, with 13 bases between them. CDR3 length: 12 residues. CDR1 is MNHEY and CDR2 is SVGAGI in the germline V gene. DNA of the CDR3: TGTGCCAGCGGGCAGGGGAAGCCTGAAGCTTTCTTT. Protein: CASGQGKPEAFF.

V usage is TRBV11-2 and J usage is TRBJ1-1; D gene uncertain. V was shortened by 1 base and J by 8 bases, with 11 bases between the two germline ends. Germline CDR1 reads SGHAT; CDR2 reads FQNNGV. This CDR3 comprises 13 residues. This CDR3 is CASSLVRRQEAFF. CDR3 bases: TGTGCCAGCAGCTTAGTTCGGCGGCAAGAAGCTTTCTTT.

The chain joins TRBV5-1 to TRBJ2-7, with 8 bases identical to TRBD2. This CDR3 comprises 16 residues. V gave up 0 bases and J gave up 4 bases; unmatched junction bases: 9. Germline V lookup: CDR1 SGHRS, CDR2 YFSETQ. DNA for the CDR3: TGCGCCAGCAGCTTGGCCGGGAGGGGACGAAGGTACGAGCAGTACTTC. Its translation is CASSLAGRGRRYEQYF. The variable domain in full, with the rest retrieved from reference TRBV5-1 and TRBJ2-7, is KAGVTQTPRYLIKTRGQQVTLSCSPISGHRSVSWYQQTPGQGLQFLFEYFSETQRNKGNFPGRFSGRQFSNSRSEMNVSTLELGDSALYLCASSLAGRGRRYEQYFGPGTRLTVT.